This TCR beta chain is from a study of T cell repertoires in cytomegalovirus infection. Study summary: Signatures in public TCR beta sequences pointed to both CMV infection and matching HLA type.

This clonotype was observed a handful of times. Antigen: not known. Each CDR3 protein is one row after TCRdb ran MiXCR on the reads. This sample has around 280,000 distinct CDR3 sequences, with roughly 13% found just once. Whole-study findings and limits: There were HLA-C-restricted CMV-specific TCR beta clonotypes dominating the ex vivo response. Public TCR beta family frequency separated CMV-and-HLA carriers, including in an independent cohort.

The germline V and J ends were trimmed by 4 bases and 4 bases, with 8 bases remaining between them. Looked up from germline, CDR1 is SQVTM and CDR2 is ANQGSEA. The CDR3 is 12 amino acids. The V gene is TRBV29-1, the J gene TRBJ2-1; D is undetermined. The sequence derives from a human donor in good health (CMV status not recorded). Some clones in this sample may be carry-over from other donors' samples. Sequenced: PBMCs. CDR3 in amino acids: CSVVEKYNEQFF. The DNA of the CDR3 is TGCAGCGTTGTTGAGAAATACAATGAGCAGTTCTTC.